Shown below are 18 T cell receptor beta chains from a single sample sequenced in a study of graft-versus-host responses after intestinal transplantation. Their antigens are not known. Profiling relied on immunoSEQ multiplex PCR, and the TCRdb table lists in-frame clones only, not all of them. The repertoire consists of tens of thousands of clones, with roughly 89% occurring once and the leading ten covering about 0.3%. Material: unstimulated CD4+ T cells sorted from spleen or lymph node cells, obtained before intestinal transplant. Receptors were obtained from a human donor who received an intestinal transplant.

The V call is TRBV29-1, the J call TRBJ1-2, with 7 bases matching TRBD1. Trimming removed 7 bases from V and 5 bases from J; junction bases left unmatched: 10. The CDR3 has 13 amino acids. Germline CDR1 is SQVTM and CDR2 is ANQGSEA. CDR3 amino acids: CSAVRDSKYGYTF. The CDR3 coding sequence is TGCAGCGCCGTACGGGACAGCAAATATGGCTACACCTTC.

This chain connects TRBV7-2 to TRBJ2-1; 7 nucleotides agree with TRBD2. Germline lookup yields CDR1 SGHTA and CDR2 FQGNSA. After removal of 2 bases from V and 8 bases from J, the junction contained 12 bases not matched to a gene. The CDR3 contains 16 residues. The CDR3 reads CASSLRTGGSGDEQFF. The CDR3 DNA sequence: TGTGCCAGCAGCTTAAGGACGGGGGGAAGCGGGGATGAGCAGTTCTTC.

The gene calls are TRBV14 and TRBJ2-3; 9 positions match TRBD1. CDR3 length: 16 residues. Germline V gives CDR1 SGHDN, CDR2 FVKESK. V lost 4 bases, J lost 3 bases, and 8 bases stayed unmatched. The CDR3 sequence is CASSRRDRDVTDTQYF. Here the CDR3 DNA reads TGTGCCAGCAGCCGCCGGGACAGGGATGTAACAGATACGCAGTATTTT.

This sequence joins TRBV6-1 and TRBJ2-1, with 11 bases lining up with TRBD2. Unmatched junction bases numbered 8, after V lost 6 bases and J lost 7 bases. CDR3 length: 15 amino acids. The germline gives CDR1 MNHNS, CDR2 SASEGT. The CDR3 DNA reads TGTGCCAGCAGGACCCCCCTAGCGGGAGGTAATGAGCAGTTCTTC. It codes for CASRTPLAGGNEQFF.

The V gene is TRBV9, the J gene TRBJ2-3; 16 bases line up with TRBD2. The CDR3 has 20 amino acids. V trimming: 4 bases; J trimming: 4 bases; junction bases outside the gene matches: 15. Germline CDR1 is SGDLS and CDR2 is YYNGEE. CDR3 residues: CASSSRLGGLAGGPADTQYF. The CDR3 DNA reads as TGTGCCAGCAGCTCACGGCTAGGGGGACTAGCGGGAGGGCCTGCAGATACGCAGTATTTT.

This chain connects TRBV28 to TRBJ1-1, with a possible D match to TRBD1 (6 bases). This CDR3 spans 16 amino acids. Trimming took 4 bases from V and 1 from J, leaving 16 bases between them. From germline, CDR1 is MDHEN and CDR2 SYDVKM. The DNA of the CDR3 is TGTGCCAGCAGTTCTACAGGGAACCAGGGGAACACTGAAGCTTTCTTT. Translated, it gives CASSSTGNQGNTEAFF.

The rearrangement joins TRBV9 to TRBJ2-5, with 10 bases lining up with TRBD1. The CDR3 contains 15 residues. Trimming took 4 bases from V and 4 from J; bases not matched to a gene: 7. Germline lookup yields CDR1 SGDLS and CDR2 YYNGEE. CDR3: CASSRDRGLPETQYF. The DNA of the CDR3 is TGTGCCAGCAGCCGGGACAGGGGTTTGCCAGAGACCCAGTACTTC. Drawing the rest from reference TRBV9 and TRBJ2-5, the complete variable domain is DSGVTQTPKHLITATGQRVTLRCSPRSGDLSVYWYQQSLDQGLQFLIQYYNGEERAKGNILERFSAQQFPDLHSELNLSSLELGDSALYFCASSRDRGLPETQYFGPGTRLLVL.

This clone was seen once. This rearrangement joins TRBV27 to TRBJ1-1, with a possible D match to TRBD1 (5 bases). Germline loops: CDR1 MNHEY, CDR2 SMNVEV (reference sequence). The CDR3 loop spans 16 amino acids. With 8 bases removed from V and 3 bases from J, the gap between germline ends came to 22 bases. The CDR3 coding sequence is TGTGCCAGCTTGCTGGGAAGGTGTCTCAGGGACACTGAAGCTTTCTTT. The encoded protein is CASLLGRCLRDTEAFF.

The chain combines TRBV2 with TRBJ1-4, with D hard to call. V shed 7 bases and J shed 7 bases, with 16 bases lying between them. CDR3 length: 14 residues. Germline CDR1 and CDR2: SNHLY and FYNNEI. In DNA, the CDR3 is TGTGCCAGCAAGCCCATAGGGCTTGGTGAAAAACTGTTTTTT. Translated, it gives CASKPIGLGEKLFF.

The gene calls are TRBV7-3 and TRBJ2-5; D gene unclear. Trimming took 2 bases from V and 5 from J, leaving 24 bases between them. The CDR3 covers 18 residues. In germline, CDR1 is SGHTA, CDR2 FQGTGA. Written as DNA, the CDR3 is TGTGCCAGCAGCTTACCTAACGTGGCCTCAACACGAAGGGAGACCCAGTACTTC. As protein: CASSLPNVASTRRETQYF.

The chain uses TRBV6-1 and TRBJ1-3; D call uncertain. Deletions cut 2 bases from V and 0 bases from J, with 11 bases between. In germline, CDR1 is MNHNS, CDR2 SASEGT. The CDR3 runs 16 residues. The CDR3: CASSELAFDSGNTIYF. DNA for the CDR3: TGTGCCAGCAGTGAATTGGCTTTCGACTCTGGAAACACCATATATTTT.

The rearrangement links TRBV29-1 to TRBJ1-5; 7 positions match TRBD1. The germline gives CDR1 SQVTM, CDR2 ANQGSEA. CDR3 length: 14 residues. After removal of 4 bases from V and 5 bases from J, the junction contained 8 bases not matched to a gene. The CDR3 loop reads CSVVLGGRDQPQHF. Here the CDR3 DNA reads TGCAGCGTTGTATTAGGGGGCAGAGATCAGCCCCAGCATTTT.

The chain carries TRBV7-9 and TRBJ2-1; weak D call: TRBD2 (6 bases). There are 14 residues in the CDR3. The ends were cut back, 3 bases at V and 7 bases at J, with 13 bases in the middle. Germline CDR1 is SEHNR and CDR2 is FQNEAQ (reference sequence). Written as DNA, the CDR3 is TGTGCCAGCAGCTTCGGTGGGGCGGGGAATGAGCAGTTCTTC. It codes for CASSFGGAGNEQFF.

DNA for the CDR3: TGCGCCAGCAGTGAGAGCGGGAGCACAGATACGCAGTATTTT. Translation gives CASSESGSTDTQYF. This chain connects TRBV10-1 to TRBJ2-3; D may be TRBD2 (6 bases). Trimming shortened V by 2 bases and J by 0 bases, and 6 bases separated the two germline ends. Germline V gene sequence: CDR1 WNHNN, CDR2 SYGVQD (reference sequence). The length of the CDR3 is 14 residues.

The chain's CDR3 is CASSDRWRINNEQFF. DNA for the CDR3: TGTGCCAGCAGTGATAGGTGGCGAATCAACAATGAGCAGTTCTTC. This chain links TRBV2 with TRBJ2-1, with D uncertain. V shed 3 bases and J shed 5 bases, with 14 bases lying between them. Germline CDR1 is SNHLY and CDR2 is FYNNEI. The CDR3 is made up of 15 amino acids.

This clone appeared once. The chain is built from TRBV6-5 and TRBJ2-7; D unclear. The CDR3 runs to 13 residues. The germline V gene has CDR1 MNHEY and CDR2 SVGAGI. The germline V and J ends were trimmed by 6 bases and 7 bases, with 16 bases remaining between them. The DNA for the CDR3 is TGTGCCAGCAGCCTCGCCCCCCCCGGGGAGCAGTACTTC. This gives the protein CASSLAPPGEQYF.

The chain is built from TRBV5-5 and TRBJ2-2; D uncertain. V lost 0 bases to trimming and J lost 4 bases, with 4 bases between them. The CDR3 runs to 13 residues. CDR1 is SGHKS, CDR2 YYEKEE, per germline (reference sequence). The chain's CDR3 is CASSLGSTGELFF. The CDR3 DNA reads TGTGCCAGCAGCTTGGGATCCACCGGGGAGCTGTTTTTT.

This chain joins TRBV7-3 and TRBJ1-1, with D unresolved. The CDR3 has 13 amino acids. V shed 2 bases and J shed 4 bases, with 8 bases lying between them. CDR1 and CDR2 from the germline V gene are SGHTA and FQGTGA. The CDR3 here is CASSLGQFTEAFF. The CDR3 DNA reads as TGTGCCAGCAGCTTAGGGCAGTTCACTGAAGCTTTCTTT.